A single sample gave rise to the 20 T cell receptor beta chains below, sequenced in a study of immune evolution from preneoplasia to lung adenocarcinoma. Assay: immunoSEQ multiplex PCR; the TCRdb copy retains only in-frame clones and omits some. Of about 9,900 clones listed, roughly four fifths are singletons. Material: FFPE lung adenocarcinoma in situ tissue. The receptors derive from a person aged 70 to 85 with lung adenocarcinoma.

This clone was observed a few times. The gene calls are TRBV9 and TRBJ1-2, with TRBD1 as a possible D gene (5 bases). The CDR3 sequence is 13 residues long. V shed 5 bases and J shed 8 bases, with 16 bases lying between them. Germline V gene sequence: CDR1 SGDLS, CDR2 YYNGEE. The CDR3 DNA reads as TGTGCCAGCAGTTTGGAGGGACTGGAAGGCTACACCTTC. Its translation is CASSLEGLEGYTF.

V is TRBV10-3 and J is TRBJ2-5, with 11 bases identical to TRBD2. Trimming removed 6 bases from V and 1 base from J; junction bases left unmatched: 4. CDR3 length equals 15 residues. Germline-derived CDR1 and CDR2 are ENHRY and SYGVKD. DNA of the CDR3: TGTGCCATCAGCAGACTAGCGGGGAGCCAAGAGACCCAGTACTTC. The encoded protein is CAISRLAGSQETQYF.

CDR3 nucleotides: TGTGCCAGCAGTGAATACGGTCCGGCAGGAAGAAATGAAAAACTGTTTTTT. Its translation is CASSEYGPAGRNEKLFF. The chain couples TRBV25-1 to TRBJ1-4; D not certain. The CDR3 runs 17 residues. V lost 0 bases and J lost 5, with 16 bases in between. Germline lookup yields CDR1 MGHDK and CDR2 SYGVNS. Supplemented by reference TRBV25-1 and TRBJ1-4, the full variable domain reads EADIYQTPRYLVIGTGKKITLECSQTMGHDKMYWYQQDPGMELHLIHYSYGVNSTEKGDLSSESTVSRIRTEHFPLTLESARPSHTSQYLCASSEYGPAGRNEKLFFGSGTQLSVL.

The gene calls are TRBV6-5 and TRBJ2-7, with TRBD1 identical over 8 bases. J gave up 5 bases and V 6 bases, and 3 bases lay outside the gene matches. The length of the CDR3 is 12 residues. The germline CDR1 and CDR2 sequences are MNHEY and SVGAGI. The CDR3 DNA follows: TGTGCCAGCAGGACAGGGGAGGACGAGCAGTACTTC. Protein: CASRTGEDEQYF.

The rearrangement joins TRBV2 to TRBJ2-4, with D possibly TRBD1 on 6 matching bases. Germline CDR1 and CDR2: SNHLY and FYNNEI. The CDR3 loop spans 14 amino acids. V shed 4 bases and J shed 4 bases, with 11 bases lying between them. The CDR3, as DNA: TGTGCCAGCAGTGTTCGGACAGATAAAAACATTCAGTACTTC. It is translated as CASSVRTDKNIQYF.

The J gene is TRBJ2-1, the V gene TRBV27; no definite D call. Deletions cut 5 bases from V and 15 bases from J, with 20 bases between. The CDR3 length is 13 residues. The germline CDR1 and CDR2 sequences are MNHEY and SMNVEV (reference sequence). The CDR3 loop reads CASSPSITTAWFF. CDR3 nucleotide sequence: TGTGCCAGCAGTCCCTCGATCACAACGGCGTGGTTCTTC.

Only a few counts were recorded for this clone. The chain uses TRBV2 and TRBJ1-2, with 7 bases aligning to TRBD1. With V trimmed by 3 bases and J by 0 bases, 7 bases remained unmatched. The CDR3 is 16 residues long. Germline CDR1 SNHLY, CDR2 FYNNEI. CDR3 loop: CASSDKGAGANYGYTF. The CDR3 region has the DNA TGTGCCAGCAGTGACAAGGGGGCAGGCGCTAACTATGGCTACACCTTC.

This rearrangement joins TRBV29-1 to TRBJ2-1; 11 bases agree with TRBD1. Trimming removed 0 bases from V and 5 bases from J; junction bases left unmatched: 3. The CDR3 loop spans 15 amino acids. The germline V gene encodes CDR1 SQVTM and CDR2 ANQGSEA. CDR3 loop: CSVEEWDRGDNEQFF. CDR3 DNA sequence: TGCAGCGTTGAAGAGTGGGACAGGGGGGACAATGAGCAGTTCTTC.

V and J are TRBV5-6 and TRBJ2-3; 9 bases are a match to TRBD2. The V and J ends lost 3 bases and 7 bases, in that order; junction bases with no gene match: 9. Germline lookup yields CDR1 SGHDT and CDR2 YYEEEE. The CDR3 spans 15 residues. The CDR3 loop is CASSSGRLAGHTQYF. The CDR3, as DNA: TGTGCCAGCAGCTCCGGTCGCCTAGCGGGGCATACGCAGTATTTT.

The J gene is TRBJ2-7, the V gene TRBV21-1; the table's D gene call, TRBD2, was not cross checked with the DNA. TRBV21-1 is a known pseudogene. CDR3 size: 13 residues. This chain's CDR3 is CASSWSFSYEQYF. CDR3 nucleotide sequence: TGTGCCAGCAGCTGGAGTTTCTCCTACGAGCAGTACTTC.

V is TRBV7-2 and J is TRBJ2-1; a possible D gene is TRBD2 (5 bases). Germline V gene data show CDR1 as SGHTA and CDR2 as FQGNSA. V was shortened by 6 bases and J by 10 bases, with 10 bases between the two germline ends. This CDR3 comprises 11 residues. The CDR3 reads CASRLTIEQFF. In DNA form, the CDR3 reads TGTGCCAGCAGACTGACTATCGAGCAGTTCTTC.

J is TRBJ1-3 and V is TRBV28; D not certain. This CDR3 has 18 residues. CDR1 is MDHEN, CDR2 SYDVKM, per germline. The V end was cut by 8 bases, the J end by 0 bases, with 23 bases between. For the CDR3, the DNA is TGTGCCAGCGCCCCCTATGGGAGGACCGGAATCTCTGGAAACACCATATATTTT. The encoded protein is CASAPYGRTGISGNTIYF. The full variable domain, in which reference TRBV28 and TRBJ1-3 provide the parts outside the CDR3, is DVKVTQSSRYLVKRTGEKVFLECVQDMDHENMFWYRQDPGLGLRLIYFSYDVKMKEKGDIPEGYSVSREKKERFSLILESASTNQTSMYLCASAPYGRTGISGNTIYFGEGSWLTVV.

The chain has TRBV30 and TRBJ2-5; 15 nucleotides line up with TRBD2. After removal of 2 bases from V and 5 bases from J, the junction contained 9 bases not matched to a gene. CDR1 and CDR2 from the germline V gene are GTSNPN and SVGIG (reference sequence). The CDR3 extends over 17 amino acids. The CDR3 nucleotides read TGTGCCTGGAGTCGGCCCCTCGGACTAGCGGGAGGGGAGACCCAGTACTTC. Its protein product is CAWSRPLGLAGGETQYF.

This clone was seen more than once but under ten times. The CDR3 DNA follows: TGTGCCAGCAGTGAGGGACAGGGACTCTACGAGCAGTACTTC. This sequence encodes CASSEGQGLYEQYF. The chain has TRBV6-5 and TRBJ2-7; 9 bases map to TRBD1. Per germline, CDR1 MNHEY and CDR2 SVGAGI. This CDR3 has 14 amino acids. The V and J ends lost 5 bases and 3 bases, in that order; junction bases with no gene match: 5.

The chain has TRBV7-9 and TRBJ1-1, with a tentative D call TRBD1 (5 bases). V dropped 5 bases and J dropped 3 bases, with 10 bases sitting between them. Per germline, CDR1 SEHNR and CDR2 FQNEAQ (reference sequence). There are 13 residues in the CDR3. CDR3 DNA: TGTGCCAGCAGCACTCAGGGTTACACTGAAGCTTTCTTT. Translating it yields CASSTQGYTEAFF.

The chain is built from TRBV5-1 and TRBJ1-1; 8 bases are a match to TRBD1. Trimming at V came to 4 bases and at J to 5 bases, leaving 7 bases not matched to a gene. Per the germline V gene, CDR1 is SGHRS and CDR2 is YFSETQ. The CDR3 has 14 amino acids. The CDR3 loop is CASSRLQGGTEAFF. The CDR3 bases are TGCGCCAGCAGCCGATTACAGGGGGGTACTGAAGCTTTCTTT.

In DNA, the CDR3 is TGTGCCAGTACCCCAAATGGGGCTTTCTTT. Amino acids: CASTPNGAFF. The rearrangement links TRBV30 to TRBJ1-1; D gene unclear. This CDR3 spans 10 amino acids. In germline, CDR1 is GTSNPN, CDR2 SVGIG (reference sequence). The V and J ends lost 8 bases and 11 bases respectively, with 15 bases between them. The whole variable domain, filled in from reference TRBV30 and TRBJ1-1, reads SQTIHQWPATLVQPVGSPLSLECTVEGTSNPNLYWYRQAAGRGLQLLFYSVGIGQISSEVPQNLSASRPQDRQFILSSKKLLLSDSGFYLCASTPNGAFFGQGTRLTVV.

The CDR3 DNA is TGTGCCAGCAGTGGAGACAGGATCTTCGACGGGGATGAACCCCTCCACTTT. Encoded protein: CASSGDRIFDGDEPLHF. The chain uses TRBV2 and TRBJ1-6, with D perhaps matching TRBD1 (6 bases). Trimming left V 4 bases short and J 12 bases short, with 25 bases between. Per the germline V gene, CDR1 is SNHLY and CDR2 is FYNNEI. The CDR3 consists of 17 residues.

The chain carries TRBV10-2 and TRBJ2-3; D gene unclear. The germline V and J ends were trimmed by 11 bases and 3 bases, with 12 bases remaining between them. This CDR3 contains 12 residues. Germline CDR1 WSHSY, CDR2 SAAADI. The CDR3 bases are TGCGCCGTTGCCCCCCCTACAGATACGCAGTATTTT. Translation gives CAVAPPTDTQYF.

CDR3 nucleotide sequence: TGTGCCAGTCAGGGCGACTCTGGAAACACCATATATTTT. It codes for CASQGDSGNTIYF. The rearrangement joins TRBV2 to TRBJ1-3, with D possibly TRBD1 on 5 matching bases. Germline V gene lookup returns CDR1 SNHLY and CDR2 FYNNEI. V lost 9 bases and J 0 bases, leaving 9 bases between the germline ends. CDR3 size: 13 residues. The full variable domain, completed using reference TRBV2 and TRBJ1-3, is EPEVTQTPSHQVTQMGQEVILRCVPISNHLYFYWYRQILGQKVEFLVSFYNNEISEKSEIFDDQFSVERPDGSNFTLKIRSTKLEDSAMYFCASQGDSGNTIYFGEGSWLTVV.